This TCR beta chain emerged from a study of cytomegalovirus exposure and HLA in healthy donors (dated by TCRdb to about 2017). The study in broad terms: In an earlier analysis of 587 of the donors, approximately 300 Gb of sequence data and about 110 million unique TCR beta sequences from approximately 180 million T cells were reported. Across around 400 genotyped donors of the cohort, an average of 235,054 unique TCR beta nucleotide sequences per donor were sequenced, and roughly 20% of those sequences were non-productive. The aim of the study was to test whether cataloging public T cell receptors could identify signatures of past pathogen exposure. An early release that covered some 640 HLA-typed donors contained about 300 gigabases of sequencing data and roughly 84 million unique TCR sequences. Of the approximately 400 genotyped donors, approximately 82% fell in the genetic ancestry cluster associated with self-reported Caucasian donors. All discovery cohort repertoires had been generated using a single sequencing platform. A later genetic analysis took genome-wide SNP genotypes for about 65% of the 666 donors and used that subset as a discovery cohort. To predict cytomegalovirus infection status, the study brought together high-throughput TCR immunosequencing, statistical association of individual TCRs with disease status, and machine learning. In addition to the first cohort of 666 subjects, a separate validation cohort of 130 or so different subjects was used. Roughly five DR-DQ haplotypes were handled as single units for association and clustering because linkage in the cohort was strong. The number of typed donors differed by locus: about 620-640 for A, B, C, DRB1 and DQB1; some 500 for DQA1; 600 to 610 for DPA1; and 400 to 480 for DPB1. Donor age, sex, ethnicity and CMV serostatus were collected together with the repertoire data. An earlier analysis of approximately 630 of the donors applied high-throughput TCR beta sequencing to assess whether each TCR beta V gene segment acted as functional or pseudogenic. The later analysis used no new phenotypic data to find candidate immune exposures, relying instead on TCR beta sequences and their occurrence across donors. HLA typing covered class I and class II loci at four-digit resolution. A later analysis re-examined previously published TCR beta repertoires from hundreds of donors and added high-resolution HLA genotyping to investigate patterns of TCR occurrence. Using immunosequencing, the study profiled T cell repertoires from 500 to 800 subjects and related those repertoires to cytomegalovirus serostatus. General study outcomes and caveats: In a later analysis, HLA-associated TCR beta chains showed more clonal expansion and lower generation probabilities than non-associated chains that were equally common. V-gene and J-gene trimming of TCR beta chains was associated with a missense DCLRE1C variant in a later genetic analysis, and the association was replicated in an independent cohort. A further reported finding was that TCR beta sequences accurately predicted the HLA-A and HLA-B alleles for most subjects in the first cohort. A later analysis associated around 16,000 TCR beta sequences with specific HLA alleles at a false discovery rate of 0.05. The authors suggested that the approach could potentially be generalized to other disease states and immunological phenotypes. A later genetic analysis reported fewer N-insertions in productive TCRs among donors in an Asian-associated ancestry cluster than the roughly 700-donor mean. This cohort had only TCR beta chains sequenced, and the lack of alpha or paired-chain data limited which features could be detected. The only immune exposure information available for the cohort was CMV serostatus. While some public TCRs were present in many individuals, most TCR sequences turned up only very rarely across donors. Linkage disequilibrium might explain the correlated functional status among segregating V segments, but an unknown experimental factor could not be ruled out. When HLA alleles, especially DR and DQ, strongly co-occurred, attributing TCR associations to individual alleles was difficult. A total of about 150 TCR beta chains were listed by the study as associated with cytomegalovirus. Because some donors lacked HLA typing at each locus, the association tests relied only on the typed subset. Three of the identified cytomegalovirus-associated TCR beta chains were confirmed in vitro to be specific for cytomegalovirus antigens. According to a later analysis, TCR association rates differed among HLA loci, with DRB1 alleles showing the most associated TCRs and HLA-C alleles showing the fewest. The classifier was reported to diagnose cytomegalovirus status with high specificity and sensitivity in both the original cohort and the validation cohort. Because the 87-base-pair reads could not distinguish some IMGT-functional V segments, including TRBV6-2 and TRBV6-3, those segments were excluded. According to a later analysis, parvovirus B19, influenza, CMV and Epstein-Barr virus appeared linked to several top co-occurrence clusters. In an earlier analysis of under 600 of the donors, most TCR beta V segments were observed in productive rearrangements about 90% or about 30% of the time, broadly matching IMGT annotations. Because counts were too low, about 15 rarely observed V segments, including chromosome 9 orphons, were left out of the earlier analysis of a few hundred of the donors. A cluster of highly shared sequence variants was judged likely to be a technical artifact of the sequencing pipeline. Sequencing depth was assumed to be roughly uniform across donors in the presence/absence analyses, though that assumption may not hold. Most CMV-associated TCR beta chains appeared to be HLA-restricted in a later analysis, and the HLA associations seemed to be driven largely by CMV exposure.

Comments on this clone: Its antigen is still unknown. No much larger clone exists at a distance of one base, and base qualities are not known.

The cohort comprised under 700 healthy bone marrow donors. At the time of sampling, all cohort members were nominally healthy, though unrecorded immune exposures were likely present. The donor tested CMV seronegative and was one of the 352 seronegative cohort members. Each donor provided a peripheral blood sample, and peripheral blood mononuclear cells were used for TCR beta sequencing. The Qiagen DNeasy Blood Extraction Kit was used to extract genomic DNA from the blood cell samples. The CDR3 contains 14 residues, cysteine and phenylalanine counted. The CDR3 DNA has 42 bases and is translated from base 1. CDR1 and CDR2 (ENHRY, SYGVKD) derive from the germline V gene. V is cut by 3 bases and J by 2 bases, and the space between the germline ends is 11 bases. Library preparation was by the immunoSEQ multiplex PCR assay. A mixture of 60 forward primers for TCR Vbeta segments and 13 reverse primers for TCR Jbeta segments was used in the multiplex PCR. The CDR3 region of rearranged TCR beta genes was amplified from genomic DNA with a multiplex PCR assay. Amplified TCR beta libraries were sequenced as 87-base-pair reads on the Illumina HiSeq System. In the source study's methods: A later analysis counted about 80 million unique TCR beta chains across the 700 or so repertoires, and some 11 million of these chains were shared by at least two donors. Raw reads were error-corrected and collapsed into unique sequences by a nearest-neighbor algorithm in which closely related sequences were merged to remove PCR and sequencing errors. To assign V, D and J gene segments, CDR3 sequences were aligned to IMGT reference sequences. For a sequence to be retained, a match of at least six nucleotides was required to both a V gene segment and a J gene segment. Rearrangements were classified as productive when the CDR3 lacked stop codons and remained in frame with V and J, and all other rearrangements were classified as non-productive. Following IMGT convention, CDR3 was defined as the stretch from the second conserved V-encoded cysteine to the conserved J-encoded phenylalanine. The earlier analysis of 500 to 600 of the donors excluded sequences that lacked an unambiguous match to a single V gene segment. In an earlier analysis of 587 of the donors, a V segment was called functional when productive rearrangements were above 56.7%, and segregating when the standard deviation between donors exceeded 5%. A statistical classification framework was developed to diagnose cytomegalovirus status using the catalog of TCR beta chain sequences. V and J gene assignment, in a later analysis, came from comparing TCR nucleotide sequences with IMGT/GENE-DB human TR gene sequences. The TCRdist pipeline was used in a later analysis to assign CDR3 sequences and most-parsimonious VDJ recombination scenarios. In a later analysis, each TCR beta chain was defined by its CDR3 amino acid sequence together with its V-gene family, and reads lacking a unique V-gene family were excluded. A later analysis removed 592 highly shared, low-generation-probability nucleotide sequences to deal with suspected cross-contamination and a sequencing artifact. In a later analysis, a clonal expansion index was calculated for each public chain from normalized within-repertoire ranks of inferred template counts. In a later analysis, generation probabilities were computed with a VDJ recombination model fitted to out-of-frame rearrangements, and the resulting probabilities were checked against IGoR. A later analysis scored TCR-TCR, TCR-HLA and TCR-CMV co-occurrence with hypergeometric tests, applying a repertoire-size bias correction to TCR pairs. To estimate false discovery rates, a later analysis permuted the HLA or CMV assignments 20 times. A later analysis grouped co-occurring TCRs with DBSCAN, adding TCRdist sequence similarity when clustering within HLA-allele-positive subsets. For co-occurrence clustering, repertoires with fewer than 30,000 or more than 120,000 public chains were excluded, along with four to six repertoires with anomalous nucleotide sharing. Sourced from immuneACCESS, this table was stored by TCRdb with only in-frame sequences that have V and J called. A share of the clones is absent; for the studies checked, an unresolved V gene accounts for under half, and the remainder has no known explanation. That table supplies the V and J calls and clone size; D and trimming were determined from the DNA. In this sample the table shows about 160,000 clones, around three quarters of which occur a single time. The biggest ten clones account for about 2% of the sample.

This chain is built from TRBV10-3 and TRBJ2-7; the D region possibly corresponds to TRBD1 (6 bases align). This clonotype originated in a man aged 35-49 years in good health and CMV-seronegative. Sequencing was done on a sample of PBMCs. CDR3 reads: CAISDLGATYEQYF. The DNA sequence is given as TGTGCCATCAGTGACCTGGGGGCCACCTACGAGCAGTACTTC.